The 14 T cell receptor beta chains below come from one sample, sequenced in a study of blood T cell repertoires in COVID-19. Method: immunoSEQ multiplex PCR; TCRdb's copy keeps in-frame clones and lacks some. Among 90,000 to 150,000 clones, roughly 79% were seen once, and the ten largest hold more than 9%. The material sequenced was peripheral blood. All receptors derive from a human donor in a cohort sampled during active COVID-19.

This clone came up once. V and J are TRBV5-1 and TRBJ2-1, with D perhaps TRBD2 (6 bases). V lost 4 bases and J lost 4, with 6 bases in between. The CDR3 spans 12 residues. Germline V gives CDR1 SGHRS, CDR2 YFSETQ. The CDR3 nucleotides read TGCGCCAGCAGCGGGGGGTACAATGAGCAGTTCTTC. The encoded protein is CASSGGYNEQFF.

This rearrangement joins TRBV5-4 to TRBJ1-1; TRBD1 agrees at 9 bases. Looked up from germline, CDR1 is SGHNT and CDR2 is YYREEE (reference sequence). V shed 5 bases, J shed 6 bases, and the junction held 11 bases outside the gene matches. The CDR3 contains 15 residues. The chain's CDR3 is CASSFPGQGSSEAFF. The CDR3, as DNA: TGTGCCAGCAGTTTTCCGGGACAGGGCTCCTCTGAAGCTTTCTTT.

CDR3 in amino acids: CANTLEGANEQFF. Written as DNA, the CDR3 is TGTGCCAACACCCTAGAGGGGGCGAATGAGCAGTTCTTC. J is TRBJ2-1 and V is TRBV12-3 or TRBV12-4; 7 nucleotides agree with TRBD1. The J segment lost 7 bases and the V segment lost 10 bases, leaving 10 bases of the junction unmatched. This CDR3 contains 13 residues.

This CDR3 is CAISVSAYAGYTF. The CDR3 nucleotides are TGTGCCATCAGTGTGTCCGCCTACGCCGGCTACACCTTC. The chain recombines TRBV10-3 with TRBJ1-2; no definite D call. Trimming pared 4 bases from V and 8 bases from J, leaving 14 bases between. This CDR3 spans 13 amino acids. CDR1 is ENHRY and CDR2 is SYGVKD in the germline V gene.

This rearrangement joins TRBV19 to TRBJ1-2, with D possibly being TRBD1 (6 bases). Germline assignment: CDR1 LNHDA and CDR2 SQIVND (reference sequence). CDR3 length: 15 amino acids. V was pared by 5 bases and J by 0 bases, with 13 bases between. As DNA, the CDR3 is TGTGCCAGTAGTTTGGACAGCTCTGCTAACTATGGCTACACCTTC. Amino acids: CASSLDSSANYGYTF.

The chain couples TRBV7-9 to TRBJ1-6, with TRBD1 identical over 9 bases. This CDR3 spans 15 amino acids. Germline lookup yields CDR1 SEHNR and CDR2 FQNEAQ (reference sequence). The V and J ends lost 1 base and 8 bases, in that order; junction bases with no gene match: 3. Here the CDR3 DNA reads TGTGCCAGCAGCTTAGGAACAGGGGGCTATTCACCCCTCCACTTT. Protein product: CASSLGTGGYSPLHF. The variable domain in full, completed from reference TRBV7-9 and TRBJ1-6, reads DTGVSQNPRHKITKRGQNVTFRCDPISEHNRLYWYRQTLGQGPEFLTYFQNEAQLEKSRLLSDRFSAERPKGSFSTLEIQRTEQGDSAMYLCASSLGTGGYSPLHFGNGTRLTVT.

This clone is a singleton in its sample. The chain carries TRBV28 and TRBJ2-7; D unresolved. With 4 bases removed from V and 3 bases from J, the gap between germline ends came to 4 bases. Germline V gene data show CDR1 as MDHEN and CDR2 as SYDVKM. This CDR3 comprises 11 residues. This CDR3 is CASSSNYEQYF. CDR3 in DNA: TGTGCCAGCAGTTCAAACTACGAGCAGTACTTC.

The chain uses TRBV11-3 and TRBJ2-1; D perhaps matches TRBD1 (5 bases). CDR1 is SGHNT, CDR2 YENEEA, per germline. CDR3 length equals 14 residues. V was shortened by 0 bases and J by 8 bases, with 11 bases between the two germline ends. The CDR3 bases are TGTGCCAGCAGCTTAGACAGGGTCTCGCATGAGCAGTTCTTC. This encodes CASSLDRVSHEQFF.

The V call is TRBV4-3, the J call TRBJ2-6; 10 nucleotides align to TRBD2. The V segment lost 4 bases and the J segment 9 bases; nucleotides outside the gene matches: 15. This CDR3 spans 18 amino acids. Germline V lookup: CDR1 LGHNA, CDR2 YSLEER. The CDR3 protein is CASSRGVAGGSTINVLTF. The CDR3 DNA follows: TGCGCCAGCAGCCGGGGGGTAGCGGGAGGTTCAACAATCAACGTCCTGACTTTC.

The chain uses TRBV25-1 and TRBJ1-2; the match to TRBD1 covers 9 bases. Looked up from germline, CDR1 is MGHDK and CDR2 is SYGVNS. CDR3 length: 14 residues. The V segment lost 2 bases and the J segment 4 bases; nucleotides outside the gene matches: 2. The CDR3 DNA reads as TGTGCCAGCAGTGAAGGGGACAGGGCCTATGGCTACACCTTC. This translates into CASSEGDRAYGYTF.

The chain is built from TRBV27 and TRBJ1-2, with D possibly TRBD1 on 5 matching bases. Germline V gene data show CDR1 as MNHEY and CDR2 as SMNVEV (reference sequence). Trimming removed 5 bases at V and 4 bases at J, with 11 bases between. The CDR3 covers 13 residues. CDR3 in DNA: TGTGCCAGCAGTGCAAGGGGCACCTATGGCTACACCTTC. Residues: CASSARGTYGYTF.

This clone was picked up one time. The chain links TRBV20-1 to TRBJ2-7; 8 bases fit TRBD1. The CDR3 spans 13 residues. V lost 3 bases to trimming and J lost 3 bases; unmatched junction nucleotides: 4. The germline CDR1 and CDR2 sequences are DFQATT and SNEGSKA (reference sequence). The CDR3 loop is CSASRDRIYEQYF. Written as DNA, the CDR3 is TGCAGTGCTAGTAGGGACAGGATCTACGAGCAGTACTTC.

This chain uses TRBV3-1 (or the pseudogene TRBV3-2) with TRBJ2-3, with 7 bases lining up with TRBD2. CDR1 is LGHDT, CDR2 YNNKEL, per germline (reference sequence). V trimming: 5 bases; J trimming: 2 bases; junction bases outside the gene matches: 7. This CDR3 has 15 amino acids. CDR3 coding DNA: TGTGCCAGCAGCGGGGGAGGGATACTCACAGATACGCAGTATTTT. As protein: CASSGGGILTDTQYF.

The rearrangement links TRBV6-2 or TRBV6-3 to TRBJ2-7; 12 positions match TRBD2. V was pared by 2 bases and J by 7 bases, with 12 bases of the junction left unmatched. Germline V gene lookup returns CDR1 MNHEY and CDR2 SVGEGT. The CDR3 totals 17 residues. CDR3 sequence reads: CASSYAWRTSGVVEQYF. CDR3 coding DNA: TGTGCCAGCAGTTACGCCTGGCGGACTAGCGGGGTAGTTGAGCAGTACTTC.